The 8 T cell receptor beta chains in this list originate from one sample, sequenced in a study of blood T cell repertoires in COVID-19 (dated by TCRdb to between 2020 and 2021). Library preparation used the immunoSEQ multiplex PCR assay. TCRdb took over this immuneACCESS table, retaining in-frame rearrangements with V and J assigned. Such tables are incomplete; in checked studies, under half of the missing clones stem from an unresolved V gene, and the remainder is unexplained. For this sample there are some 170,000 clones; 85% appear just once. The ten largest clones take up roughly 6% of the sample. The sequenced material came from PBMCs or T cells enriched from blood (not recorded which). These receptors were taken from a man aged 35 to 55 who had recovered from COVID-19.

In its sample, this clone was seen a few times. The DNA of the CDR3 is TGTGCCAGCAGCTTGGGGGGGCTGGGGAGCAATCAGCCCCAGCATTTT. Protein: CASSLGGLGSNQPQHF. J is TRBJ1-5 and V is TRBV5-6; a weak D match, TRBD1 (6 bases). V was trimmed by 0 bases and J by 1 base, leaving 11 bases between them. The CDR3 loop spans 16 amino acids. CDR1 SGHDT and CDR2 YYEEEE come from the germline V gene.

The chain carries TRBV7-8 and TRBJ1-2; no clear D gene. The CDR3 covers 15 residues. The germline gives CDR1 SGHVS, CDR2 FQNEAQ. Trimming shortened V by 2 bases and J by 6 bases, and 16 bases separated the two germline ends. CDR3 amino acids: CASSLNSGRADGYTF. CDR3 bases: TGTGCCAGCAGCTTAAATTCCGGCAGAGCGGATGGCTACACCTTC.

The chain has TRBV30 and TRBJ1-2; 9 bases are shared with TRBD1. V gave up 5 bases and J gave up 6 bases; unmatched junction bases: 13. Germline V gene lookup returns CDR1 GTSNPN and CDR2 SVGIG (reference sequence). The CDR3 consists of 15 residues. This chain's CDR3 is CAWYRDRAYLHGYTF. In nucleotides, the CDR3 is TGTGCCTGGTACCGGGACAGGGCCTACCTACATGGCTACACCTTC.

The V and J genes are TRBV7-8 and TRBJ2-1; D is unresolved. The V and J ends lost 3 bases and 0 bases respectively, with 9 bases between them. The germline V gene has CDR1 SGHVS and CDR2 FQNEAQ. This CDR3 is built from 15 residues. CDR3 in amino acids: CASSFRRSSYNEQFF. The CDR3 DNA reads TGTGCCAGCAGCTTTCGCCGGAGCTCCTACAATGAGCAGTTCTTC.

The chain links TRBV9 to TRBJ1-6; D is possibly TRBD1 (6 bases). The CDR3 has 15 amino acids. Per the germline V gene, CDR1 is SGDLS and CDR2 is YYNGEE. Trimming removed 0 bases at V and 5 bases at J, with 9 bases between. The DNA for the CDR3 is TGTGCCAGCAGCGTAGAAGGGGGTCATAATTCACCCCTCCACTTT. Translated, it gives CASSVEGGHNSPLHF.

The V call is TRBV27, the J call TRBJ1-5; 12 nucleotides agree with TRBD1. The V and J ends lost 5 bases and 9 bases, in that order; junction bases with no gene match: 8. The germline V gene encodes CDR1 MNHEY and CDR2 SMNVEV (reference sequence). The CDR3 totals 15 residues. In DNA, the CDR3 is TGTGCCAGCAGTCCCCCCGGGGACAGGGGGCGGCCCCAGCATTTT. The encoded protein is CASSPPGDRGRPQHF.

This clone was seen once. V gene TRBV10-2 combines with J gene TRBJ2-1, with 13 bases aligning to TRBD2. The V and J ends lost 10 bases and 6 bases, in that order; junction bases with no gene match: 6. The CDR3 has 14 residues. Germline V gene lookup returns CDR1 WSHSY and CDR2 SAAADI. The DNA of the CDR3 is TGCGCCACCAGAGGACTAGCGGGGGTCAATGAGCAGTTCTTC. Amino acid sequence: CATRGLAGVNEQFF.

The chain has TRBV5-1 and TRBJ2-5, with 7 bases aligning to TRBD2. Germline-derived CDR1 and CDR2 are SGHRS and YFSETQ. V lost 0 bases and J lost 3; bases outside the gene matches: 5. The CDR3 covers 15 residues. Here the CDR3 reads CASSLGGRGEETQYF. In DNA form, the CDR3 reads TGCGCCAGCAGCTTGGGGGGACGGGGGGAAGAGACCCAGTACTTC. Full variable domain (rest looked up from reference TRBV5-1 and TRBJ2-5): KAGVTQTPRYLIKTRGQQVTLSCSPISGHRSVSWYQQTPGQGLQFLFEYFSETQRNKGNFPGRFSGRQFSNSRSEMNVSTLELGDSALYLCASSLGGRGEETQYFGPGTRLLVL.